This T cell receptor beta chain was documented in a study of T-cell memory formation after mild COVID-19. This clonotype was detected a few times. V shed 6 bases, J shed 1 base, and the junction held 12 bases outside the gene matches. The germline V gene encodes CDR1 SEHNR and CDR2 FQNEAQ (reference sequence). The CDR3 has 17 residues. TCRdb reanalysed the 5' RACE reads using MiXCR and keeps one entry per CDR3 protein. The repertoire holds roughly 400,000 distinct CDR3 sequences, roughly 15% seen once, with around a fifth in the top ten. This clonotype originated in a man between 18 and 29 years old who had mild COVID-19 (a few samples of this study predate the infection). Cell type and time point are not known. The V call is TRBV7-9, the J call TRBJ2-3; 8 bases are a match to TRBD2. The sequencing input was PBMCs or a T cell subset sorted from them (not recorded which). The DNA of the CDR3 is TGTGCCAGCAGGAGCGGGGGAGTCTTTGTCGGCACAGATACGCAGTATTTT. Translation: CASRSGGVFVGTDTQYF.